This TCR beta chain was obtained from a study of cytomegalovirus exposure and HLA in healthy donors. Study as a whole: The Caucasian-associated ancestry cluster held 80% to 90% of some 420 genotyped donors.

Vbeta (60) and Jbeta (13) primers were used in the PCR. The repertoire was sequenced with immunoSEQ multiplex PCR; TCRdb's copy has only in-frame clones and lacks some. The table shows over 55,000 clones, with about 80% occurring only once. Whole-study findings and limits: Earlier findings revealed that most TCR beta V segments proved productive either about 90% or about 30% of the time. With further analysis later on, most CMV-associated TCR beta chains appeared HLA-restricted.

Trimming left V 7 bases short and J 0 bases short, with 10 bases between. Germline V gene sequence: CDR1 SQVTM, CDR2 ANQGSEA. CDR3 length: 13 amino acids. Comments on this clone: Its specificity is unknown.

Donors consisted of healthy bone marrow donors. This rearrangement joins TRBV29-1 to TRBJ2-1; a possible D gene is TRBD2 (5 bases). Sequenced material: PBMCs. The sequence was collected from a woman in her 30s in good health and CMV-seronegative. In DNA, the CDR3 is TGCAGCGGTGGGCGGGCCTCCTACAATGAGCAGTTCTTC. Protein product: CSGGRASYNEQFF.